These T cell receptor beta chains were read from a single sample in a study of blood T cell repertoires in COVID-19. Sequencing was performed with immunoSEQ multiplex PCR; in TCRdb, only in-frame clones are kept and a portion is missing. The sample has hundreds of thousands of clones, 89% seen once. Sequenced input: PBMCs or T cells enriched from blood (not recorded which). These receptors came from a woman under 40 who had recovered from COVID-19. CDR3s include the opening cysteine and the closing phenylalanine or tryptophan. Each record gives: CDR3 protein, CDR3 DNA, clone size, J gene, D gene, V gene. The D gene is left open where the match is weak. Clone size is given for some rows only: seen once, a few or many times, or a class if the clone is expanded.

cdr3_aa: CASSLGQGDYTF
cdr3_nt: TGTGCCAGCAGTTTAGGGCAGGGGGACTACACCTTC
clone_size: .
j_call: TRBJ1-2
d_call: TRBD1
v_call: TRBV12-3/TRBV12-4

cdr3_aa: CASSLGTGLGEQYF
cdr3_nt: TGTGCCAGCAGTTTGGGGACAGGTCTCGGCGAGCAGTACTTC
clone_size: .
j_call: TRBJ2-7
d_call: TRBD1
v_call: TRBV27

cdr3_aa: CASSYSQDTYGYTF
cdr3_nt: TGTGCCAGCAGTTACTCCCAGGACACCTATGGCTACACCTTC
clone_size: .
j_call: TRBJ1-2
d_call: .
v_call: TRBV6-5

cdr3_aa: CASCSDRRVYEQYF
cdr3_nt: TGTGCCAGCTGTTCGGACAGGCGAGTCTACGAGCAGTACTTC
clone_size: .
j_call: TRBJ2-7
d_call: TRBD1
v_call: TRBV2

cdr3_aa: CASSTPDRVGQPQHF
cdr3_nt: TGTGCCAGCAGCACCCCAGACAGGGTGGGTCAGCCCCAGCATTTT
clone_size: .
j_call: TRBJ1-5
d_call: .
v_call: TRBV21-1

cdr3_aa: CASSQESRVNTIYF
cdr3_nt: TGTGCCAGCAGCCAAGAATCCAGGGTGAACACCATATATTTT
clone_size: .
j_call: TRBJ1-3
d_call: .
v_call: TRBV3-1/TRBV3-2

cdr3_aa: CASSPSNRGRETQYF
cdr3_nt: TGTGCCAGCTCACCATCAAACAGGGGTCGAGAGACCCAGTACTTC
clone_size: once
j_call: TRBJ2-5
d_call: TRBD1
v_call: TRBV18

cdr3_aa: CASILGQGTSNEQYF
cdr3_nt: TGTGCCAGCATACTGGGACAGGGGACATCCAACGAGCAGTACTTC
clone_size: .
j_call: TRBJ2-7
d_call: TRBD1
v_call: TRBV2

cdr3_aa: CASSPLDRTRAEQFF
cdr3_nt: TGTGCCAGCTCACCACTGGACAGAACCCGTGCCGAGCAGTTCTTC
clone_size: few
j_call: TRBJ2-1
d_call: .
v_call: TRBV18

cdr3_aa: CASSKERLAGVYEQFF
cdr3_nt: TGTGCCAGCAGCAAAGAGAGACTAGCGGGAGTTTATGAGCAGTTCTTC
clone_size: .
j_call: TRBJ2-1
d_call: .
v_call: TRBV21-1

cdr3_aa: CASSPGQGRTGELFF
cdr3_nt: TGTGCCAGCAGCCCCGGACAGGGGCGGACCGGGGAGCTGTTTTTT
clone_size: once
j_call: TRBJ2-2
d_call: TRBD1
v_call: TRBV13

cdr3_aa: CASSSRARGGGNQPQHF
cdr3_nt: TGTGCCAGCAGCTCCAGGGCAAGGGGTGGGGGCAATCAGCCCCAGCATTTT
clone_size: .
j_call: TRBJ1-5
d_call: .
v_call: TRBV7-2

cdr3_aa: CASSSQMTGSLYEQYF
cdr3_nt: TGTGCCAGCAGCTCCCAAATGACAGGATCTCTCTACGAGCAGTACTTC
clone_size: .
j_call: TRBJ2-7
d_call: .
v_call: TRBV13

cdr3_aa: CASRPTGYASEGYTF
cdr3_nt: TGCGCCAGCAGACCAACAGGGTACGCGAGCGAGGGCTACACCTTC
clone_size: once
j_call: TRBJ1-2
d_call: .
v_call: TRBV4-1

cdr3_aa: CASSPLGGRAYEQYF
cdr3_nt: TGTGCCAGCTCACCATTAGGCGGGAGAGCCTACGAGCAGTACTTC
clone_size: .
j_call: TRBJ2-7
d_call: TRBD2
v_call: TRBV18

cdr3_aa: CASSISASSYEQYF
cdr3_nt: TGTGCCAGTAGTATAAGCGCAAGCTCCTACGAGCAGTACTTC
clone_size: .
j_call: TRBJ2-7
d_call: .
v_call: TRBV19

cdr3_aa: CASSPVGTTGEQYF
cdr3_nt: TGTGCCAGCAGCCCAGTCGGGACTACGGGCGAGCAGTACTTC
clone_size: .
j_call: TRBJ2-7
d_call: TRBD2
v_call: TRBV7-9

cdr3_aa: CASSGDRGLAGANVLTF
cdr3_nt: TGTGCCAGCAGCGGCGACAGGGGACTTGCGGGGGCCAACGTCCTGACTTTC
clone_size: .
j_call: TRBJ2-6
d_call: TRBD1
v_call: TRBV9

cdr3_aa: CASSPQAGDPLEQYF
cdr3_nt: TGTGCCAGCAGCCCTCAGGCGGGAGATCCTCTCGAGCAGTACTTC
clone_size: .
j_call: TRBJ2-7
d_call: TRBD2
v_call: TRBV7-2

cdr3_aa: CASSQTTVNGYTF
cdr3_nt: TGCGCCAGCAGCCAGACCACAGTGAATGGCTACACCTTC
clone_size: .
j_call: TRBJ1-2
d_call: .
v_call: TRBV4-1

cdr3_aa: CSVRGTSYNEQFF
cdr3_nt: TGCAGCGTCCGGGGGACGTCATACAATGAGCAGTTCTTC
clone_size: .
j_call: TRBJ2-1
d_call: .
v_call: TRBV29-1

cdr3_aa: CASSYSSGNTIYF
cdr3_nt: TGTGCCAGCAGTTACTCTTCTGGAAACACCATATATTTT
clone_size: .
j_call: TRBJ1-3
d_call: .
v_call: TRBV27

cdr3_aa: CATSRGTGGSYEQYF
cdr3_nt: TGTGCCACCAGCAGGGGGACAGGGGGGTCCTACGAGCAGTACTTC
clone_size: .
j_call: TRBJ2-7
d_call: TRBD1
v_call: TRBV15

cdr3_aa: CASKGMNTEAFF
cdr3_nt: TGTGCCAGCAAGGGGATGAACACTGAAGCTTTCTTT
clone_size: .
j_call: TRBJ1-1
d_call: .
v_call: TRBV6-5

cdr3_aa: CASSFWSGIAYYGYTF
cdr3_nt: TGTGCCAGCAGTTTTTGGTCAGGGATTGCCTATTATGGCTACACCTTC
clone_size: .
j_call: TRBJ1-2
d_call: .
v_call: TRBV28

cdr3_aa: CASSLIGTSSDTQYF
cdr3_nt: TGTGCCAGCAGCCTGATAGGGACTAGCTCAGATACGCAGTATTTT
clone_size: .
j_call: TRBJ2-3
d_call: TRBD2
v_call: TRBV3-1/TRBV3-2

cdr3_aa: CASSIERGEKLFF
cdr3_nt: TGTGCCAGTAGTATAGAAAGAGGTGAAAAACTGTTTTTT
clone_size: .
j_call: TRBJ1-4
d_call: .
v_call: TRBV19

cdr3_aa: CASSLTGGTGELFF
cdr3_nt: TGTGCCAGCAGCCTAACCGGGGGAACCGGGGAGCTGTTTTTT
clone_size: .
j_call: TRBJ2-2
d_call: .
v_call: TRBV28

cdr3_aa: CASGLKTGQGNTGELFF
cdr3_nt: TGTGCTAGTGGTTTGAAGACGGGACAGGGGAACACCGGGGAGCTGTTTTTT
clone_size: .
j_call: TRBJ2-2
d_call: TRBD1
v_call: TRBV12-5

cdr3_aa: CASSQVGGSSTDTQYF
cdr3_nt: TGTGCCAGCAGCCAAGTGGGCGGGAGCAGCACAGATACGCAGTATTTT
clone_size: .
j_call: TRBJ2-3
d_call: TRBD2
v_call: TRBV14

cdr3_aa: CASSSPLGGNNQPQHF
cdr3_nt: TGTGCCAGCAGTTCCCCATTGGGCGGGAATAATCAGCCCCAGCATTTT
clone_size: .
j_call: TRBJ1-5
d_call: .
v_call: TRBV27

cdr3_aa: CASSSTRTGEQYF
cdr3_nt: TGTGCCAGCAGTTCTACCAGGACGGGGGAGCAGTACTTC
clone_size: .
j_call: TRBJ2-7
d_call: .
v_call: TRBV27

cdr3_aa: CASSGGLHLGDQETQYF
cdr3_nt: TGTGCCAGCAGCGGGGGACTCCACCTAGGGGATCAAGAGACCCAGTACTTC
clone_size: few
j_call: TRBJ2-5
d_call: .
v_call: TRBV5-4

cdr3_aa: CASSQVGKREGAYF
cdr3_nt: TGCGCCAGCAGCCAGGTGGGGAAGCGGGAGGGTGCGTATTTT
clone_size: .
j_call: TRBJ2-3
d_call: TRBD2
v_call: TRBV4-1

cdr3_aa: CASSQATLLVSDTNHYGYTF
cdr3_nt: TGCGCCAGCAGCCAAGCAACGCTCCTTGTTTCGGACACGAACCACTATGGCTACACCTTC
clone_size: .
j_call: TRBJ1-2
d_call: .
v_call: TRBV4-1

cdr3_aa: CASRRTSGTYNEQFF
cdr3_nt: TGTGCCAGCAGGAGGACTAGCGGGACGTACAATGAGCAGTTCTTC
clone_size: once
j_call: TRBJ2-1
d_call: TRBD2
v_call: TRBV6-5

cdr3_aa: CASSSDRGRDTEAFF
cdr3_nt: TGTGCCAGCAGTTCGGACAGGGGGCGCGATACTGAAGCTTTCTTT
clone_size: .
j_call: TRBJ1-1
d_call: TRBD1
v_call: TRBV6-5

cdr3_aa: CSASGQGANTDTQYF
cdr3_nt: TGCAGTGCTAGTGGACAGGGGGCGAACACAGATACGCAGTATTTT
clone_size: .
j_call: TRBJ2-3
d_call: TRBD1
v_call: TRBV20-1

cdr3_aa: CASRSQGKGPYEQYF
cdr3_nt: TGTGCCAGCCGATCACAGGGTAAGGGCCCCTACGAGCAGTACTTC
clone_size: .
j_call: TRBJ2-7
d_call: .
v_call: TRBV21-1

cdr3_aa: CASSIDYEQFF
cdr3_nt: TGTGCCAGCTCAATTGACTATGAGCAGTTCTTC
clone_size: .
j_call: TRBJ2-1
d_call: .
v_call: TRBV18

cdr3_aa: CASSYQVKQPQHF
cdr3_nt: TGTGCCAGCAGTTACCAGGTGAAGCAGCCCCAGCATTTT
clone_size: few
j_call: TRBJ1-5
d_call: .
v_call: TRBV6-2/TRBV6-3

cdr3_aa: CAIRTAGQGLNTEAFF
cdr3_nt: TGTGCCATCAGGACCGCGGGACAGGGGTTGAACACTGAAGCTTTCTTT
clone_size: .
j_call: TRBJ1-1
d_call: TRBD1
v_call: TRBV10-3